This T cell receptor beta chain was observed in a study of response to subunit inactivated influenza vaccine. V was pared by 4 bases and J by 3 bases, with 3 bases of the junction left unmatched. This CDR3 is 14 amino acids long. Germline V lookup: CDR1 SGHRS, CDR2 YFSETQ. This clonotype has only a few counts. TCRdb re-called the RT-PCR reads through MiXCR, storing one row per CDR3 protein. The table lists hundreds of thousands of distinct CDR3 sequences, 10% to 15% of them singletons. Sequences were derived from PBMCs from blood, sampled 45 days after vaccination. The V and J genes are TRBV5-1 and TRBJ2-7; TRBD1 matches 11 bases. The receptor was derived from a man aged 45 to 65 who received an inactivated influenza vaccine. The CDR3 sequence is CASSQGQGVYEQYF. For the CDR3, the DNA is TGCGCCAGCAGCCAGGGACAGGGGGTCTACGAGCAGTACTTC.